The 4 T cell receptor beta chains presented below share a single source sample, sequenced in a study of blood T cells in healthy people across ages. A sample-barcoded 5' primer and a J-beta primer mix were used in a second PCR of roughly 6 to 11 cycles. TCRdb processed the 5' RACE reads anew with MiXCR; each CDR3 protein has one entry. The sample has about 970,000 distinct CDR3 sequences, 45% to 60% seen once. Sequenced input: blood. The origin of the receptors is a woman aged 55 to 70 in good health.

The chain combines TRBV12-3 or TRBV12-4 with TRBJ2-1; D might be TRBD1 or TRBD2, each matching 6 bases. Trimming took off 7 bases at V and 8 bases at J, with 30 bases between the two ends. This CDR3 contains 18 residues. CDR3 sequence (DNA): TGTGCCAGCACTCCTCCCCGCGGAGGGGGAGATCGTTCCGATGAGCAGTTCTTC. Translated: CASTPPRGGGDRSDEQFF.

Note on this clonotype: The junction does not match germline at one end; this may be a read error. The chain recombines TRBV6-6 with TRBJ2-2; D remains ambiguous. There are 12 residues in the CDR3. Germline V gives CDR1 MNHNY, CDR2 SVGAGI (reference sequence). This chain's CDR3 is CACSYGPGELFF. CDR3 DNA sequence: TGTGCCTGCAGTTACGGACCCGGGGAGCTGTTTTTT.

The chain carries TRBV25-1 and TRBJ2-7, with D possibly TRBD1 on 5 matching bases. Trimming left V 3 bases short and J 3 bases short, with 15 bases between. The CDR3 runs to 15 residues. Germline CDR1 reads MGHDK; CDR2 reads SYGVNS. CDR3 in amino acids: CASSDYSRTNYEQYF. The CDR3 DNA sequence: TGTGCCAGCAGTGACTACTCCCGGACAAACTACGAGCAGTACTTC.

This clonotype turned up a few times. The chain combines TRBV7-6 with TRBJ2-5; no reliable D call. There are 17 residues in the CDR3. Trimming took 0 bases from V and 5 from J, leaving 19 bases between them. CDR1 and CDR2 from the germline V gene are SGHVS and FNYEAQ. The CDR3 here is CASSLAPPGRFGETQYF. The CDR3 DNA follows: TGTGCCAGCAGCTTAGCTCCCCCCGGAAGGTTTGGGGAGACCCAGTACTTC.